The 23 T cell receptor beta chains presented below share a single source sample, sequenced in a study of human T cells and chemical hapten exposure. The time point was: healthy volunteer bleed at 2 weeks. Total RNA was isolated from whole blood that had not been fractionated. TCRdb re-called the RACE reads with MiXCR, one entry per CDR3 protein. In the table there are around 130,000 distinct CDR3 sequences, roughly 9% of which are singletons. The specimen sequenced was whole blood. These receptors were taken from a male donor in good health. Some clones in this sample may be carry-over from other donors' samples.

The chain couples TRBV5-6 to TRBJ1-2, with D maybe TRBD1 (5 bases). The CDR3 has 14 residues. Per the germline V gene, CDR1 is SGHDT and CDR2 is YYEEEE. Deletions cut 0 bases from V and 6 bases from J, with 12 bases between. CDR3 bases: TGTGCCAGCAGCTTGGGCGGCAGAGGGGATGGCTACACCTTC. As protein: CASSLGGRGDGYTF.

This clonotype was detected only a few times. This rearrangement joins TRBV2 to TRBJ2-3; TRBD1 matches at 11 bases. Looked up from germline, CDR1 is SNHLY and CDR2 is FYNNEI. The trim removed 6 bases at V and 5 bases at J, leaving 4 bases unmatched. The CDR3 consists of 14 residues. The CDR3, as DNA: TGTGCCAGCAGGGACAGGGGGCAAAAAGATACGCAGTATTTT. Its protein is CASRDRGQKDTQYF.

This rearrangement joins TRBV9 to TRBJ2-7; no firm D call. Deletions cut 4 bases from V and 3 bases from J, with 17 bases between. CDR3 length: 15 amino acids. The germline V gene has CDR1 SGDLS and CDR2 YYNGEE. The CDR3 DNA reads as TGTGCCAGCAGCCCGCTGGACGGCGCGGACTACGAGCAGTACTTC. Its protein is CASSPLDGADYEQYF.

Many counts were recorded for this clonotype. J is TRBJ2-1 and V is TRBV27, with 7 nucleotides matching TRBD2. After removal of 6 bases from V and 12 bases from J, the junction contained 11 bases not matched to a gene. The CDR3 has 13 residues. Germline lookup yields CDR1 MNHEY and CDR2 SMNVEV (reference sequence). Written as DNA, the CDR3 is TGTGCCAGCAGCGGCGAGCGGGGCGCCCCGCAGTTCTTC. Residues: CASSGERGAPQFF.

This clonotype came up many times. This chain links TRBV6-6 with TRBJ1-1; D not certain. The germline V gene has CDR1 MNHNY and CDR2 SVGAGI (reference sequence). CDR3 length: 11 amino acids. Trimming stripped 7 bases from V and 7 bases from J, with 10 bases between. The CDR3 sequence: CASKLGNEAFF. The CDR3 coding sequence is TGTGCCAGCAAACTGGGGAATGAAGCTTTCTTT.

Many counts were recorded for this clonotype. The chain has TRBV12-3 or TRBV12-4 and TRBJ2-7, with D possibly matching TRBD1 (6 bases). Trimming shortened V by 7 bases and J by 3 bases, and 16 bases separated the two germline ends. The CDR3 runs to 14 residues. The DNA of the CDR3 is TGTGCCAGCAAAAACAGGGCCGAGAGCTACGAGCAGTACTTC. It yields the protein CASKNRAESYEQYF.

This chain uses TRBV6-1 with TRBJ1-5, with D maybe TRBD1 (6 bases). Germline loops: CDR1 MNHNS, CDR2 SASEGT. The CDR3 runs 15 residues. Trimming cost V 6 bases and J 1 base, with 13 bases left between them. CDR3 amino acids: CASRNQGNSNQPQHF. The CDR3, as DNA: TGTGCCAGCAGAAACCAGGGGAACAGCAATCAGCCCCAGCATTTT.

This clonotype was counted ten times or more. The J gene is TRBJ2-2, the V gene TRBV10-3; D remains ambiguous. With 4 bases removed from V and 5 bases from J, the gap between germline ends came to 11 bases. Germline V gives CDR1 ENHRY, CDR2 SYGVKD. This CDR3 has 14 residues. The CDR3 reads CAISVSSGTGELFF. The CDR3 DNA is TGTGCCATCAGTGTGTCATCTGGGACCGGGGAGCTGTTTTTT.

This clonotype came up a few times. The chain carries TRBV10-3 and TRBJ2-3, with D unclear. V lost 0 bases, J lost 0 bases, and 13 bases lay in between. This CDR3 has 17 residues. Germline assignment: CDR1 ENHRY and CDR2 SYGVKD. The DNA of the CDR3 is TGTGCCATCAGTGAGTCCAGAGTAGCCCCTAGCACAGATACGCAGTATTTT. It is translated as CAISESRVAPSTDTQYF.

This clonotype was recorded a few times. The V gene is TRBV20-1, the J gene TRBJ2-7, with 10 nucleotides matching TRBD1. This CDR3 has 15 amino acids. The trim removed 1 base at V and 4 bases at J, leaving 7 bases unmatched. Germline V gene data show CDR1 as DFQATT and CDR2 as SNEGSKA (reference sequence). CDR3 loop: CSARATGQGLYEQYF. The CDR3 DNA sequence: TGCAGTGCTAGAGCAACGGGACAGGGGTTGTACGAGCAGTACTTC.

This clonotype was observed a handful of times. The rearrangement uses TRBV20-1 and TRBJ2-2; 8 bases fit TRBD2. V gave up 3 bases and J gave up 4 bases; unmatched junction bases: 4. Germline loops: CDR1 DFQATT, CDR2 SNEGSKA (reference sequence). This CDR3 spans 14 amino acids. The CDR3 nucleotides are TGCAGTGCTAGGGCGGGAGGATCCACCGGGGAGCTGTTTTTT. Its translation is CSARAGGSTGELFF.

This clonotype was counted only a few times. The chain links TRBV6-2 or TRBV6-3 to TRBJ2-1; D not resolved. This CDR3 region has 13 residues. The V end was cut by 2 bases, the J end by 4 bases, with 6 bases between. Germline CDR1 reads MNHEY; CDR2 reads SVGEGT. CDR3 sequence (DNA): TGTGCCAGCAGTTACGGCGATTACAATGAGCAGTTCTTC. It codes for CASSYGDYNEQFF.

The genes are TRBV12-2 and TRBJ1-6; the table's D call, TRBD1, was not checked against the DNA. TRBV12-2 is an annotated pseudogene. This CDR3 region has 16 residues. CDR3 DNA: TGTGCAAGTCGCTTAGCGATGGGGGCGCGGGGCTCACCCCTCCACTTT. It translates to CASRLAMGARGSPLHF.

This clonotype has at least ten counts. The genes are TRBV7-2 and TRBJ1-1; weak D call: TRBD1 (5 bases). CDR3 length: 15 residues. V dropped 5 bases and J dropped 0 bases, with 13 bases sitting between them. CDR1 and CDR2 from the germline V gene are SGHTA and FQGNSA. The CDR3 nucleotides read TGTGCCAGCAGCCCCCGGACACTACTGAACACTGAAGCTTTCTTT. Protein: CASSPRTLLNTEAFF.

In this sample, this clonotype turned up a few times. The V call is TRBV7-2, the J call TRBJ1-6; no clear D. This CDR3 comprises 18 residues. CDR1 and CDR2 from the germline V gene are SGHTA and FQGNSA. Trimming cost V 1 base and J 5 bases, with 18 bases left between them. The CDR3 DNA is TGTGCCAGCAGCTTAGAGGGAGCGAGGGCGGCTAATAATTCACCCCTCCACTTT. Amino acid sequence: CASSLEGARAANNSPLHF. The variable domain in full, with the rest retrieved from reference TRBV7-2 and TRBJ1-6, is GAGVSQSPSNKVTEKGKDVELRCDPISGHTALYWYRQSLGQGLEFLIYFQGNSAPDKSGLPSDRFSAERTGGSVSTLTIQRTQQEDSAVYLCASSLEGARAANNSPLHFGNGTRLTVT.

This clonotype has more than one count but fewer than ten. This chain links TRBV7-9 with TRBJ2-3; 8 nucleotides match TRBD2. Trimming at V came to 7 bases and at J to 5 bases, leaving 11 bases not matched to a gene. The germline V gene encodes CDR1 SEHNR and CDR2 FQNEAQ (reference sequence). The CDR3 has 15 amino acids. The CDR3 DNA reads TGTGCCAGCAACCTTCCGGGAGGGCCTGGAGATACGCAGTATTTT. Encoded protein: CASNLPGGPGDTQYF.

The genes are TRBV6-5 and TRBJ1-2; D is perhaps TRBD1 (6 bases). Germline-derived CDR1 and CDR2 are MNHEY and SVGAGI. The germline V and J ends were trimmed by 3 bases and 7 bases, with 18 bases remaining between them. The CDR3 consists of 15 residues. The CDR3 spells CASSYKRGWSSGYTF. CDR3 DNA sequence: TGTGCCAGCAGTTATAAGAGGGGGTGGAGTTCTGGCTACACCTTC.

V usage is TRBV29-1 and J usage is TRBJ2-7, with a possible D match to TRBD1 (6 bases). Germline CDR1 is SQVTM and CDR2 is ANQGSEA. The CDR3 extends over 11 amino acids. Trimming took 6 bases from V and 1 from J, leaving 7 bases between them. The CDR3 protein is CSVGASYEQYF. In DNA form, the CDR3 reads TGCAGCGTGGGGGCTTCCTACGAGCAGTACTTC.

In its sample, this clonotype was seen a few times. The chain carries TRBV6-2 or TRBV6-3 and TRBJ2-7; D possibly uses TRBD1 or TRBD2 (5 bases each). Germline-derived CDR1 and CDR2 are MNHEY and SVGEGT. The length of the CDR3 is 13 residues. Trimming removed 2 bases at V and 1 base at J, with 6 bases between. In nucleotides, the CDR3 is TGTGCCAGCAGTTACGGGGGATCCTACGAGCAGTACTTC. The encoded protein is CASSYGGSYEQYF.

The CDR3 DNA reads TGCAGCGTTGAACCCAGACAGGGTATAAGGGATGGCTACACCTTC. The encoded protein is CSVEPRQGIRDGYTF. The chain couples TRBV29-1 to TRBJ1-2; TRBD1 agrees at 7 bases. The CDR3 is made up of 15 amino acids. With 2 bases clipped from V and 6 bases from J, the junction kept 12 bases outside the gene matches. The germline gives CDR1 SQVTM, CDR2 ANQGSEA.

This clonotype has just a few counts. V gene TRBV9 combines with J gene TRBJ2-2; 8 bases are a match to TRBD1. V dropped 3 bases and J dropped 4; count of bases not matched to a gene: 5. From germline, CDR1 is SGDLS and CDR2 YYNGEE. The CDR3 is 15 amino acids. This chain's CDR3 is CASSAGTGGTGELFF. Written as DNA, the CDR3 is TGTGCCAGCAGCGCCGGGACAGGAGGCACCGGGGAGCTGTTTTTT.

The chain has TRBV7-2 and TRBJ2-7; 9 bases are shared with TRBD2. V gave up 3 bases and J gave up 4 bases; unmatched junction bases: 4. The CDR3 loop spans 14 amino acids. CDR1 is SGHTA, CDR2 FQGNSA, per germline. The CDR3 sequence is CASSLTSGNYEQYF. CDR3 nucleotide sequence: TGTGCCAGCAGCTTGACTAGCGGAAATTACGAGCAGTACTTC. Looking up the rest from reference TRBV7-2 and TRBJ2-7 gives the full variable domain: GAGVSQSPSNKVTEKGKDVELRCDPISGHTALYWYRQSLGQGLEFLIYFQGNSAPDKSGLPSDRFSAERTGGSVSTLTIQRTQQEDSAVYLCASSLTSGNYEQYFGPGTRLTVT.

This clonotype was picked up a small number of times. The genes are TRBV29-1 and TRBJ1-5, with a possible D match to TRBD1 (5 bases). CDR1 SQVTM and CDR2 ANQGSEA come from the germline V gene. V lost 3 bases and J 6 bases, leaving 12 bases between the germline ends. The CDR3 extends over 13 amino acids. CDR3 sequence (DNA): TGCAGCGTTGAGGGAGGGACGGGTCAGCCCCAGCATTTT. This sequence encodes CSVEGGTGQPQHF.